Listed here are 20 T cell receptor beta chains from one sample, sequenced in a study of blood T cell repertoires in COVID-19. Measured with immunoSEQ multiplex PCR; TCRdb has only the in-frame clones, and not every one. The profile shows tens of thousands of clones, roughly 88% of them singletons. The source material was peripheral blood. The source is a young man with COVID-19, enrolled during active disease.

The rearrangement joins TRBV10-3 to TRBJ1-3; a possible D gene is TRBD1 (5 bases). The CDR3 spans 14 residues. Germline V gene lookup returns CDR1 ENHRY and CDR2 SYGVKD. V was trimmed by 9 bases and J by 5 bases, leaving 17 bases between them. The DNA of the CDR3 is TGTGCCATTAATTCACAGGAAACCCGAAACACCATATATTTT. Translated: CAINSQETRNTIYF.

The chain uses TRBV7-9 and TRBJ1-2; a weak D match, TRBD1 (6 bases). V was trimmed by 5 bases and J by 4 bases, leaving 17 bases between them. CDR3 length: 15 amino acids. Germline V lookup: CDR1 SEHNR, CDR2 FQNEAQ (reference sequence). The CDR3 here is CASSPPRGGAYGYTF. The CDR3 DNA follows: TGTGCCAGCAGCCCCCCTAGGGGGGGCGCCTATGGCTACACCTTC.

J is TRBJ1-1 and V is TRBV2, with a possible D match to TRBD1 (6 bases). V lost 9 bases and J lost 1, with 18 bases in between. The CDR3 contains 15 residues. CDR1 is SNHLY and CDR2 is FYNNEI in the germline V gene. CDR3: CASLLQGLSNTEAFF. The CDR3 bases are TGTGCCAGTCTATTGCAGGGGCTCTCGAACACTGAAGCTTTCTTT.

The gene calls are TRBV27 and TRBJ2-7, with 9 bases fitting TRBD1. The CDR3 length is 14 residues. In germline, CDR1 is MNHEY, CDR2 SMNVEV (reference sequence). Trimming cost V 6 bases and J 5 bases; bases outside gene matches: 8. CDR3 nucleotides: TGTGCCAGCAGCCCTGGGACAGGGATGCACGAGCAGTACTTC. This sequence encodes CASSPGTGMHEQYF.

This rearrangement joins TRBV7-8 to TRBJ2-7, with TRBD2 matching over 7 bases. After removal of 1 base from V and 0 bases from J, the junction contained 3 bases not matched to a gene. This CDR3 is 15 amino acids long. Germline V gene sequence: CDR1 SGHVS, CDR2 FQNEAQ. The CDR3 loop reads CASSLVGGSSYEQYF. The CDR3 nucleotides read TGTGCCAGCAGCTTAGTTGGCGGGAGCTCCTACGAGCAGTACTTC.

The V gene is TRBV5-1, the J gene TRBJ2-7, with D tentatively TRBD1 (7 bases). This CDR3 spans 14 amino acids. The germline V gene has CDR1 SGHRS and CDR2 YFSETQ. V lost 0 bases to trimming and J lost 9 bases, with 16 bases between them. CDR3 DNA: TGCGCCAGCAGCTTGGCCCGTGGCGGGACAGCGCAGTACTTC. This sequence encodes CASSLARGGTAQYF.

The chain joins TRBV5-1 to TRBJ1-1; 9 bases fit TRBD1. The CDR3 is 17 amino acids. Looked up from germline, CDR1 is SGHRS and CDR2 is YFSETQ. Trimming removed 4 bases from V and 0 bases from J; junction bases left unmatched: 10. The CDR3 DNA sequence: TGCGCCAGCAGCGGGGGACAGGGTGCTACCCTGAACACTGAAGCTTTCTTT. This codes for CASSGGQGATLNTEAFF.

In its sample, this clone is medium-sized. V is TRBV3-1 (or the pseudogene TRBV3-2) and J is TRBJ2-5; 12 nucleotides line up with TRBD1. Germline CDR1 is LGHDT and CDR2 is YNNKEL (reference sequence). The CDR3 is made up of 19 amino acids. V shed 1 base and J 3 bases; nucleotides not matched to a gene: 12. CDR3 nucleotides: TGTGCCAGCAGCCAAGCAAGGGGACAGGGGGCGACGGTCGAAGAGACCCAGTACTTC. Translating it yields CASSQARGQGATVEETQYF.

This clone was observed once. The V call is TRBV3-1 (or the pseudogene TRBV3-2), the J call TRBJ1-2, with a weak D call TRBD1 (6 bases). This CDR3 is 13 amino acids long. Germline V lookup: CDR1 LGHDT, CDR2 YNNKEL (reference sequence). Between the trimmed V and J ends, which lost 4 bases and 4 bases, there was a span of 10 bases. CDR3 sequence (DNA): TGTGCCAGCAGCCGGGGGCAGACCTATGGCTACACCTTC. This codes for CASSRGQTYGYTF.

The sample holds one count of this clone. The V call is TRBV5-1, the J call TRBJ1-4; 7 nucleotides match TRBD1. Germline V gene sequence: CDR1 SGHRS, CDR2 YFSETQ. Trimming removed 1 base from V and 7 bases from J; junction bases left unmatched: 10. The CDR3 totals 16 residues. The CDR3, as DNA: TGCGCCAGCAGCTTGACAGGGGTAATTTCGGGTGAAAAACTGTTTTTT. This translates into CASSLTGVISGEKLFF.

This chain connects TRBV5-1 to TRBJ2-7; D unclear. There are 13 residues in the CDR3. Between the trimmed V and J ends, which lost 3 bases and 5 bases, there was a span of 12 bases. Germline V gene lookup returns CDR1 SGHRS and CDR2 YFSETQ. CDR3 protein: CASSSRTSDEQYF. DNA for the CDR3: TGCGCCAGCAGCTCTCGTACAAGCGACGAGCAGTACTTC.

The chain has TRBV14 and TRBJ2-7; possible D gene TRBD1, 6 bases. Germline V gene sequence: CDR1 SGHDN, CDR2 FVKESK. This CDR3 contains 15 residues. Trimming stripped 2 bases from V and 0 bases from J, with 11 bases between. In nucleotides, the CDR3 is TGTGCCAGCAGCCAATCCCGGGACATCTCCTACGAGCAGTACTTC. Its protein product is CASSQSRDISYEQYF.

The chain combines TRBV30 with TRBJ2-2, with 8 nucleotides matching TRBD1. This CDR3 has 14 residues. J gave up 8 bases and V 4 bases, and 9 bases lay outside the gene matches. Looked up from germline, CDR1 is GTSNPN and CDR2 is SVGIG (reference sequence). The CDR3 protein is CAWTGGALRGELFF. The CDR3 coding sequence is TGTGCCTGGACAGGGGGCGCGCTTAGGGGGGAGCTGTTTTTT.

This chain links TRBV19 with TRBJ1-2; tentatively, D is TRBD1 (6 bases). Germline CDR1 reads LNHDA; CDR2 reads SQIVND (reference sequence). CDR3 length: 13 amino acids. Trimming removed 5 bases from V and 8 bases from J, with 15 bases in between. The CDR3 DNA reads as TGTGCCAGTAGTTCCGGGACACCGGCGGGCTACACCTTC. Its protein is CASSSGTPAGYTF.

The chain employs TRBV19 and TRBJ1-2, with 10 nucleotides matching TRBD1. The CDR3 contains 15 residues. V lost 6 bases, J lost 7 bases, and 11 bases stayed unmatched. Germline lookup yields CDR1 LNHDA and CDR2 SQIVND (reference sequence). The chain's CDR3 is CASSLSSGTGAGYTF. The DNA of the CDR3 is TGTGCCAGTAGCCTTTCATCAGGGACAGGGGCTGGCTACACCTTC.

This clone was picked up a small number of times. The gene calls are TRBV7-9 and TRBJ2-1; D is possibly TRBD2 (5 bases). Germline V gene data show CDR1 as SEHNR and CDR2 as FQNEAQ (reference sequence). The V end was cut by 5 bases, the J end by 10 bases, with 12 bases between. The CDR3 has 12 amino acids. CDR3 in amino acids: CASSDEKREQFF. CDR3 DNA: TGTGCCAGCAGCGATGAAAAGCGGGAGCAGTTCTTC.

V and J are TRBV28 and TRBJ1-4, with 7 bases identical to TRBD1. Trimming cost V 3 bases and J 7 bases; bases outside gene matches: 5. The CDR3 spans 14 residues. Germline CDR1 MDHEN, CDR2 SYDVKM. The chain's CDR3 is CASSFRTGSEKLFF. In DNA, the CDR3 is TGTGCCAGCAGTTTCAGGACAGGAAGTGAAAAACTGTTTTTT.

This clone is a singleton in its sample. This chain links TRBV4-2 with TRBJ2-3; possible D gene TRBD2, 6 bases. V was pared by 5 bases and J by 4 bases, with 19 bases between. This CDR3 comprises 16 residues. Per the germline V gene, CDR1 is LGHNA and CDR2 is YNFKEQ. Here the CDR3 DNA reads TGTGCCAGCAGCAACGGGGGTCCGAGGAACGCAGATACGCAGTATTTT. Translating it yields CASSNGGPRNADTQYF.

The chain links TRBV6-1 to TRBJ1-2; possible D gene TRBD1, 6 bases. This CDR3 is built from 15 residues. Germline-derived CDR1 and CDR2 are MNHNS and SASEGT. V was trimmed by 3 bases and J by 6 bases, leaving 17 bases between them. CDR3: CASSEYFRDTDGYTF. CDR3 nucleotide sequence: TGTGCCAGCAGTGAGTACTTCCGGGACACCGATGGCTACACCTTC.

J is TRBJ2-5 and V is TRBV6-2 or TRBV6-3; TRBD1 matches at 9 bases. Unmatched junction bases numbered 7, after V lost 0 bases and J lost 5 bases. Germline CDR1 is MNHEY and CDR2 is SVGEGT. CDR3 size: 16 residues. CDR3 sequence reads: CASSYSNRGPFETQYF. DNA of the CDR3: TGTGCCAGCAGTTACTCGAACAGGGGGCCTTTTGAGACCCAGTACTTC.